This note documents a single TCR beta chain sequence. Its matching antigen is unknown. Every donor contributed about 10 milliliters of peripheral blood by blood draw. The authors extracted at least 5.5 micrograms of total RNA per sample. This record comes from a study of blood T cells in healthy people across ages. Together with a sample-barcoded 5' primer, a J-beta primer mix was included in a second PCR lasting 7 to 11 cycles. TCRdb analysed the 5' RACE reads with MiXCR anew, one entry per CDR3 protein. This table holds 1.8 million or so distinct CDR3 sequences, around 40% found once. Study findings and constraints: The unsorted PBMCs prevented any conclusive comparison of naive versus antigen-experienced cells. In these data, TCR beta diversity tracked strongly with naive T cell percentage.

The CDR3 spans 14 residues. Between the trimmed V and J ends, which lost 0 bases and 8 bases, there was a span of 16 bases. Germline assignment: CDR1 DFQATT and CDR2 SNEGSKA (reference sequence). The rearrangement joins TRBV20-1 to TRBJ1-2; D is perhaps TRBD1 (6 bases). Material for sequencing was blood. The source of this sequence is a human donor in good health. In DNA form, the CDR3 reads TGCAGTGCTAGAGAGGGGGCCCGTCTAGACGGCTACACCTTC. It is translated as CSAREGARLDGYTF.